Described below is a single T cell receptor (beta chain) sequence and its context. The data originate from a study of blood T cell repertoires in COVID-19. Study processing details: The authors estimated nucleated cell counts from reference gene primer amplification. Assay: immunoSEQ multiplex PCR; the TCRdb copy retains only in-frame clones and omits some. That table gives V, J and clone size, and the DNA gave D and trimming. The sample comprises more than 85,000 clones, more than 80% of which are singletons, and 24% rests with the top ten. Sequenced input: peripheral blood. The sequence derives from a human donor in a cohort sampled during active COVID-19.

The CDR3 region is CASSLNKMGGGYTF. CDR3 DNA: TGTGCCAGCAGTTTAAATAAGATGGGGGGAGGCTACACCTTC. J is TRBJ1-2 and V is TRBV27; D perhaps matches TRBD1 (5 bases). The V end lost 2 bases, the J end lost 8 bases, and 15 bases lay between the germline ends. Germline CDR1 is MNHEY and CDR2 is SMNVEV (reference sequence). The CDR3 covers 14 residues.